The 2 T cell receptor beta chains given below trace back to one sample, sequenced in a study of cytomegalovirus exposure and HLA in healthy donors. Primers included in the PCR were 60 Vbeta and 13 Jbeta primers. The assay was immunoSEQ multiplex PCR, and TCRdb's table has in-frame clones only and misses some. The table records about 64,000 clones, about 85% of them present only once. The sample consisted of PBMCs. Source of these receptors: a female donor in good health and CMV-seronegative.

The chain employs TRBV2 and TRBJ1-1, with 7 nucleotides matching TRBD1. The ends lost 6 bases at V and 11 bases at J; junction bases unmatched: 12. This CDR3 has 13 residues. Germline V lookup: CDR1 SNHLY, CDR2 FYNNEI. CDR3 amino acids: CASRLDRETKAFF. CDR3 DNA: TGTGCCAGCAGGCTCGACAGGGAAACGAAGGCTTTCTTT.

V and J are TRBV9 and TRBJ2-2; TRBD1 agrees at 8 bases. The trim removed 2 bases at V and 3 bases at J, leaving 3 bases unmatched. In germline, CDR1 is SGDLS, CDR2 YYNGEE. The CDR3 loop spans 15 amino acids. The CDR3 protein is CASSVTGADTGELFF. The CDR3 nucleotides are TGTGCCAGCAGCGTGACAGGGGCAGACACCGGGGAGCTGTTTTTT.